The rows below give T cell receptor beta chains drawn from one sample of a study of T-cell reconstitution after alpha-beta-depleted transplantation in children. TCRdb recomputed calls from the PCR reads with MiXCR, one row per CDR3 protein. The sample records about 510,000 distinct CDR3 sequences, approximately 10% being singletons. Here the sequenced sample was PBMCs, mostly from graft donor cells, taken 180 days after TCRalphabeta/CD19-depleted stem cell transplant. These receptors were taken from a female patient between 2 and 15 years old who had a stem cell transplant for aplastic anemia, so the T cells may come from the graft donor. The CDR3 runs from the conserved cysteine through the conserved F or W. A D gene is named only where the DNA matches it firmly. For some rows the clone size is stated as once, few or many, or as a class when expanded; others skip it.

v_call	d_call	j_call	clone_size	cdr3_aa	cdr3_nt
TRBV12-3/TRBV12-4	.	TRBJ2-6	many	CASIDPRTELSGANVLTF	TGTGCCAGCATCGACCCCCGGACAGAGCTCTCTGGGGCCAACGTCCTGACTTTC
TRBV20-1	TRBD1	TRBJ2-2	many	CSARDVQGLRTGELFF	TGCAGTGCTAGAGATGTACAGGGGTTGCGTACCGGGGAGCTGTTTTTT
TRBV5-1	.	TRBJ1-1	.	CASSLNGAGLDTEAFF	TGCGCCAGCAGCTTGAATGGGGCGGGATTGGACACTGAAGCTTTCTTT
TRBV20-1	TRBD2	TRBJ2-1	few	CSAAGTSGLNEQFF	TGCAGTGCTGCAGGGACTAGCGGACTCAATGAGCAGTTCTTC
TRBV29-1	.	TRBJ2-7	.	CSGILRLYF	TGCAGCGGGATCTTACGTCTGTACTTC
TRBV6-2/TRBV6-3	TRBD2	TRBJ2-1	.	CASSSPTSGRDNEQFF	TGTGCCAGCAGTTCCCCGACTAGCGGGAGGGACAATGAGCAGTTCTTC
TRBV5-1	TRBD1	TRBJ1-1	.	CASSFRDRGRYLNTEAFF	TGCGCCAGCAGCTTTCGGGACAGGGGAAGGTATTTGAACACTGAAGCTTTCTTT
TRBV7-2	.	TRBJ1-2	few	CASSLRASGYTF	TGTGCCAGCAGCTTAAGGGCTAGCGGCTACACCTTC
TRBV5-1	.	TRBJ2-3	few	CASSWPSGDTQYF	TGCGCCAGCAGCTGGCCATCGGGAGATACGCAGTATTTT
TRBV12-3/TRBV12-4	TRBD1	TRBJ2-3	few	CASSIYGQVRTDTQYF	TGTGCCAGCAGTATATACGGACAGGTCCGTACAGATACGCAGTATTTT
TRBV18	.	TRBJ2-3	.	CASSPTLDTQYF	TGTGCCAGCTCACCGACTTTAGATACGCAGTATTTT
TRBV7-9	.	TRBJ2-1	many	CASSLGISYNEQFF	TGTGCCAGCAGCTTAGGGATCTCCTACAATGAGCAGTTCTTC
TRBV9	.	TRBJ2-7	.	CASSVEGAAGDEQYF	TGTGCCAGCAGCGTAGAGGGTGCGGCCGGGGACGAGCAGTACTTC
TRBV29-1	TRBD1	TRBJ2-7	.	CSVADRDEQYF	TGCAGCGTTGCGGACAGGGACGAGCAGTACTTC
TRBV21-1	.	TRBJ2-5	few	CASFPHRQLQETQYF	TGTGCCAGCTTCCCTCACCGACAGCTCCAAGAGACCCAGTACTTC
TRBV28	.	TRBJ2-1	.	CASSPGTDEQFF	TGTGCCAGCAGTCCCGGGACCGATGAGCAGTTCTTC
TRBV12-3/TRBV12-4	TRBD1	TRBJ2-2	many	CASTPLDRGDGELFF	TGTGCCAGCACCCCCCTCGACAGGGGAGACGGGGAGCTGTTTTTT
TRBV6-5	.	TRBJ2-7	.	CASSYSTRQEMYEQYF	TGTGCCAGCAGTTACTCGACCCGACAGGAAATGTACGAGCAGTACTTC
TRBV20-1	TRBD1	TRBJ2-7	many	CSARALMTGAHEQYF	TGCAGTGCTAGAGCTCTTATGACAGGGGCCCACGAGCAGTACTTC
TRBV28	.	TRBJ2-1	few	CASSLPAGNEQFF	TGTGCCAGCAGTTTACCCGCAGGAAATGAGCAGTTCTTC